These T cell receptor beta chains were read from a single sample in a study of T-cell memory formation after mild COVID-19. TCRdb independently ran MiXCR on the 5' RACE reads; one entry per CDR3 protein. Of roughly 200,000 distinct CDR3 sequences detected, under 20% appear once; the ten largest clones hold 2% to 2.5%. The sample taken for sequencing was PBMCs or a T cell subset sorted from them (not recorded which). These receptors originate from an adult woman who had mild COVID-19 (a few samples of this study predate the infection). Cell type and time point are not known. Both conserved end residues are part of each CDR3. Fields, in order: J gene, V gene, clone size, D gene, CDR3 DNA, CDR3 protein. The D gene is left open where the match is weak. Size is stated for part of the rows, as once, few or many counts, or as a class when the clone is expanded.

j_gene: TRBJ2-7; v_gene: TRBV14; abundance: -; d_gene: -; CDR3nt: TGTGCCAGCAGCCAAGGAAAAGGACACAGCAAGTACGAGCAGTACTTC; CDR3aa: CASSQGKGHSKYEQYF
j_gene: TRBJ2-1; v_gene: TRBV7-2; abundance: few; d_gene: TRBD2; CDR3nt: TGTGCCAGCAGCTTGCTCTTAGCGGGAGATTCCTCCTACAATGAGCAGTTCTTC; CDR3aa: CASSLLLAGDSSYNEQFF
j_gene: TRBJ1-2; v_gene: TRBV7-9; abundance: few; d_gene: TRBD1; CDR3nt: TGTGCCAGCAGCCCCCGGACAGGGAGGGACGGCTACACCTTC; CDR3aa: CASSPRTGRDGYTF
j_gene: TRBJ2-3; v_gene: TRBV5-1; abundance: -; d_gene: TRBD2; CDR3nt: TGCGCCAGCAGCCCGGGAAGAGCGGGGGGATATAGCACAGATACGCAGTATTTT; CDR3aa: CASSPGRAGGYSTDTQYF
j_gene: TRBJ2-6; v_gene: TRBV4-3; abundance: many; d_gene: -; CDR3nt: TGCGCCAGCAGCTCCCACACATCTGGGGCCAACGTCCTGACTTTC; CDR3aa: CASSSHTSGANVLTF
j_gene: TRBJ2-7; v_gene: TRBV5-1; abundance: -; d_gene: TRBD2; CDR3nt: TGCGCCAGCAGCTATGGGACTAGCGGTAGCTCCTACGAGCAGTACTTC; CDR3aa: CASSYGTSGSSYEQYF
j_gene: TRBJ2-5; v_gene: TRBV5-1; abundance: few; d_gene: -; CDR3nt: TGCGCCAGCAGCTTGGCGGGGGGCCCGGCGTACTTC; CDR3aa: CASSLAGGPAYF
j_gene: TRBJ2-7; v_gene: TRBV12-3/TRBV12-4; abundance: few; d_gene: -; CDR3nt: TGTGCCAGCAGTTTAATGGATACGGTTTACGAGCAGTACTTC; CDR3aa: CASSLMDTVYEQYF
j_gene: TRBJ2-1; v_gene: TRBV7-9; abundance: -; d_gene: -; CDR3nt: TGTGCCAGCAGCTTAGTGAGGGATGGCTCCTACAATGAGCAGTTCTTC; CDR3aa: CASSLVRDGSYNEQFF
j_gene: TRBJ2-4; v_gene: TRBV7-2; abundance: -; d_gene: -; CDR3nt: TGTGCCAGCAGCTCTAATCAAAGAGGGCACATTCAGTACTTC; CDR3aa: CASSSNQRGHIQYF
j_gene: TRBJ1-1; v_gene: TRBV12-3/TRBV12-4; abundance: few; d_gene: -; CDR3nt: TGTGCCAGCTTTCGGGGGACTGAAGCTTTCTTT; CDR3aa: CASFRGTEAFF
j_gene: TRBJ1-1; v_gene: TRBV19; abundance: -; d_gene: -; CDR3nt: TGTGCCAGTAGTATAGTGGGCGAAGCTTTCTTT; CDR3aa: CASSIVGEAFF
j_gene: TRBJ2-7; v_gene: TRBV6-2/TRBV6-3; abundance: -; d_gene: -; CDR3nt: TGTGCCAGCAGTGTCGCCTCCTACGAGCAGTACTTC; CDR3aa: CASSVASYEQYF
j_gene: TRBJ1-2; v_gene: TRBV6-2/TRBV6-3; abundance: -; d_gene: -; CDR3nt: TGTGCCAGCAGAGCCATGTCAGAATTCCAGTGGTTTGCTTATGGCTACACCTTC; CDR3aa: CASRAMSEFQWFAYGYTF
j_gene: TRBJ1-2; v_gene: TRBV19; abundance: -; d_gene: -; CDR3nt: TGTGCCACTGGATGGGACCGAGGAATCTATGGCTACACCTTC; CDR3aa: CATGWDRGIYGYTF
j_gene: TRBJ2-3; v_gene: TRBV24-1; abundance: -; d_gene: TRBD2; CDR3nt: TGTGCCACCAGTGACACACGGGACTACACAGATACGCAGTATTTT; CDR3aa: CATSDTRDYTDTQYF
j_gene: TRBJ2-2; v_gene: TRBV19; abundance: -; d_gene: -; CDR3nt: TGTGCCAGTAGTATGTGGGGAATGGGCCCCGGGGAGCTGTTTTTT; CDR3aa: CASSMWGMGPGELFF
j_gene: TRBJ2-1; v_gene: TRBV7-2; abundance: many; d_gene: TRBD2; CDR3nt: TGTGCCAGCAGCTTATCTAGCGGGAGGATCCCCAATGAGCAGTTCTTC; CDR3aa: CASSLSSGRIPNEQFF
j_gene: TRBJ2-2; v_gene: TRBV12-3/TRBV12-4; abundance: -; d_gene: -; CDR3nt: TGTGCCAGCAGTTCCTCGGGGGTCCCCGGGGAGCTGTTTTTT; CDR3aa: CASSSSGVPGELFF
j_gene: TRBJ2-5; v_gene: TRBV20-1; abundance: few; d_gene: -; CDR3nt: TGCAGTGCCAGGGCCCAAAGGATGGGTGAGACCCAGTACTTC; CDR3aa: CSARAQRMGETQYF
j_gene: TRBJ1-1; v_gene: TRBV10-3; abundance: few; d_gene: -; CDR3nt: TGTGCCATCAGTGAGTCTGCCAACACTGAAGCTTTCTTT; CDR3aa: CAISESANTEAFF
j_gene: TRBJ1-1; v_gene: TRBV7-9; abundance: -; d_gene: -; CDR3nt: TGTGCCAGCAGCTTAACAGGTTATGAAGCTTTCTTT; CDR3aa: CASSLTGYEAFF
j_gene: TRBJ2-2; v_gene: TRBV20-1; abundance: few; d_gene: TRBD2; CDR3nt: TGCAGTGCTAGACGACTAGCGGGTAACTCCAAGCCCGGGGAGCTGTTTTTT; CDR3aa: CSARRLAGNSKPGELFF
j_gene: TRBJ2-1; v_gene: TRBV20-1; abundance: many; d_gene: -; CDR3nt: TGCAGTGCCCATCATGACAGGGAGGGTAGTGAGCAGTTCTTC; CDR3aa: CSAHHDREGSEQFF
j_gene: TRBJ1-1; v_gene: TRBV7-9; abundance: many; d_gene: -; CDR3nt: TGTGCCAGCAGCTCTTCGGGGGGCACTGAAGCTTTCTTT; CDR3aa: CASSSSGGTEAFF
j_gene: TRBJ2-5; v_gene: TRBV5-4; abundance: -; d_gene: TRBD2; CDR3nt: TGTGCCAGCAGCTTGGCCGCCGGGAGGGCCAGTGGGACCCAGTACTTC; CDR3aa: CASSLAAGRASGTQYF
j_gene: TRBJ2-1; v_gene: TRBV5-1; abundance: few; d_gene: TRBD1; CDR3nt: TGCGCCAGCAGCTTGAAGAGGACAGGGAGTAACAATGAGCAGTTCTTC; CDR3aa: CASSLKRTGSNNEQFF
j_gene: TRBJ2-4; v_gene: TRBV7-2; abundance: -; d_gene: -; CDR3nt: TGTGCCAGCAGCCCCGGGGGACCGGGGATCATTCAGTACTTC; CDR3aa: CASSPGGPGIIQYF
j_gene: TRBJ1-1; v_gene: TRBV7-9; abundance: many; d_gene: -; CDR3nt: TGTGCCAGCAGCCCCATAAAGGGCACTGAAGCTTTCTTT; CDR3aa: CASSPIKGTEAFF
j_gene: TRBJ1-2; v_gene: TRBV30; abundance: -; d_gene: TRBD1; CDR3nt: TGTGCCTGGAGTGCAGGGGGTGGTAGCTATGGCTACACCTTC; CDR3aa: CAWSAGGGSYGYTF
j_gene: TRBJ2-2; v_gene: TRBV27; abundance: few; d_gene: TRBD1; CDR3nt: TGTGCCAGCGGTGTAAGACAGGGGACCTTCACCGGGGAGCTGTTTTTT; CDR3aa: CASGVRQGTFTGELFF
j_gene: TRBJ2-2; v_gene: TRBV24-1; abundance: many; d_gene: -; CDR3nt: TGTGCCACCAGTGGTACAATCGCCGGGGAGCTGTTTTTT; CDR3aa: CATSGTIAGELFF
j_gene: TRBJ2-5; v_gene: TRBV5-1; abundance: -; d_gene: -; CDR3nt: TGCGCCAGCAGCTCCTTGACGGGGAGGGAGACCCAGTACTTC; CDR3aa: CASSSLTGRETQYF
j_gene: TRBJ2-3; v_gene: TRBV18; abundance: -; d_gene: -; CDR3nt: TGTGCCAGCTCACCACCTTCAAGCGCATCGCAGTATTTT; CDR3aa: CASSPPSSASQYF
j_gene: TRBJ2-3; v_gene: TRBV30; abundance: few; d_gene: TRBD2; CDR3nt: TGTGCCTGGAGTGGGACTAGCGGGGCGACAGATACGCAGTATTTT; CDR3aa: CAWSGTSGATDTQYF
j_gene: TRBJ2-1; v_gene: TRBV29-1; abundance: many; d_gene: -; CDR3nt: TGCAGCGTTGCCCGGGACACGAACAATGAGCAGTTCTTC; CDR3aa: CSVARDTNNEQFF
j_gene: TRBJ2-5; v_gene: TRBV12-3/TRBV12-4; abundance: -; d_gene: TRBD1; CDR3nt: TGTGCCAGCAGCCCCGGGACAGAAGAGACCCAGTACTTC; CDR3aa: CASSPGTEETQYF
j_gene: TRBJ1-1; v_gene: TRBV6-2/TRBV6-3; abundance: few; d_gene: -; CDR3nt: TGTGCCAGCAGTACTGGAAACAGGGTAGGCACTGAAGCTTTCTTT; CDR3aa: CASSTGNRVGTEAFF
j_gene: TRBJ2-1; v_gene: TRBV5-1; abundance: -; d_gene: -; CDR3nt: TGCGCCAGCAGCTTGGTCGGACCTGGAGGGAATGAGCAGTTCTTC; CDR3aa: CASSLVGPGGNEQFF
j_gene: TRBJ2-1; v_gene: TRBV4-1; abundance: few; d_gene: TRBD2; CDR3nt: TGCGCCAGCAGCCACCTGGGACTAGCGGTGAGCTACAATGAGCAGTTCTTC; CDR3aa: CASSHLGLAVSYNEQFF
j_gene: TRBJ2-2; v_gene: TRBV5-1; abundance: few; d_gene: TRBD2; CDR3nt: TGCGCCAGCAGCTCCGGGGGGACCGGGGAGCTGTTTTTT; CDR3aa: CASSSGGTGELFF
j_gene: TRBJ2-2; v_gene: TRBV7-2; abundance: few; d_gene: -; CDR3nt: TGTGCCAGCAGCTTAGCCAGGGAGCTGTTTTTT; CDR3aa: CASSLARELFF
j_gene: TRBJ2-3; v_gene: TRBV5-4; abundance: few; d_gene: -; CDR3nt: TGTGCCAGCAGCTTGGCCACTATGGCGAGCACCACAGATACGCAGTATTTT; CDR3aa: CASSLATMASTTDTQYF
j_gene: TRBJ1-5; v_gene: TRBV12-3/TRBV12-4; abundance: -; d_gene: TRBD1; CDR3nt: TGTGCCAGCATCTCAGGGGGCTACAATCAGCCCCAGCATTTT; CDR3aa: CASISGGYNQPQHF
j_gene: TRBJ2-7; v_gene: TRBV19; abundance: once; d_gene: TRBD1; CDR3nt: TGTGCCAGTAGTAGACAGGGCCACGAGCAGTACTTC; CDR3aa: CASSRQGHEQYF
j_gene: TRBJ2-7; v_gene: TRBV10-3; abundance: -; d_gene: TRBD1; CDR3nt: TGTGCCATCAGGACAGACAGGGGGGTATACGAGCAGTACTTC; CDR3aa: CAIRTDRGVYEQYF
j_gene: TRBJ2-7; v_gene: TRBV5-1; abundance: few; d_gene: -; CDR3nt: TGCGCCAGCAGCCGGGACACAGCCTACGAGCAGTACTTC; CDR3aa: CASSRDTAYEQYF
j_gene: TRBJ2-7; v_gene: TRBV27; abundance: -; d_gene: -; CDR3nt: TGTGCCAGCAAAAGGTATTACGAAAATCCCTACGAGCAGTACTTC; CDR3aa: CASKRYYENPYEQYF
j_gene: TRBJ2-7; v_gene: TRBV9; abundance: -; d_gene: -; CDR3nt: TGTGCCAGCAGCGTAGACGCCACCCTCGGCGAGCAGTACTTC; CDR3aa: CASSVDATLGEQYF
j_gene: TRBJ2-7; v_gene: TRBV10-3; abundance: few; d_gene: TRBD2; CDR3nt: TGTGCCATCAGGGGGACTAGCGGGGCGGACGAGCAGTACTTC; CDR3aa: CAIRGTSGADEQYF
j_gene: TRBJ2-1; v_gene: TRBV6-2/TRBV6-3; abundance: few; d_gene: TRBD2; CDR3nt: TGTGCCAGCAGCATAACGGGACTAGGGTTAATTGAGCAGTTCTTC; CDR3aa: CASSITGLGLIEQFF
j_gene: TRBJ1-5; v_gene: TRBV7-8; abundance: few; d_gene: -; CDR3nt: TGTGCCAGCAGCTTATGGGAGGAAAACCTATATCGTCAGCCCCAGCATTTT; CDR3aa: CASSLWEENLYRQPQHF